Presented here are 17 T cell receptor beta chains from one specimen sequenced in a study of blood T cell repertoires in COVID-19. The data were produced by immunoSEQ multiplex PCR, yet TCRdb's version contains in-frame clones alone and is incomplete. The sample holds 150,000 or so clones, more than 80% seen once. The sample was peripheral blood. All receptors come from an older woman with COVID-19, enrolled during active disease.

CDR3 sequence reads: CASKLGLAGGSSYEQYF. Here the CDR3 DNA reads TGTGCCTCAAAGCTGGGTCTAGCGGGGGGGTCGTCCTACGAGCAGTACTTC. The rearrangement joins TRBV7-2 to TRBJ2-7, with 12 bases that match TRBD2. Germline CDR1 SGHTA, CDR2 FQGNSA. The trim removed 11 bases at V and 1 base at J, leaving 15 bases unmatched. The CDR3 spans 17 residues.

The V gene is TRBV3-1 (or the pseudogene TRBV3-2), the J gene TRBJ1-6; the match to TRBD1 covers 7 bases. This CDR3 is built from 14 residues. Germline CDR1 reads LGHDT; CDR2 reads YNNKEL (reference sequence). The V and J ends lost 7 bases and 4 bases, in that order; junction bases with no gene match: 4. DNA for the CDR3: TGTGCCAGCACCCAGGGACAGTATAATTCACCCCTCCACTTT. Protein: CASTQGQYNSPLHF.

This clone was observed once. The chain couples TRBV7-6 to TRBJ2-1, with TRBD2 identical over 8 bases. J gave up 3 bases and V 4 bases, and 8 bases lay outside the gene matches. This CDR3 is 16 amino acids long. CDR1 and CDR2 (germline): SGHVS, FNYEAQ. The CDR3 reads CASSSPTGGYYNEQFF. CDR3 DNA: TGTGCCAGCAGCTCCCCCACGGGGGGGTACTACAATGAGCAGTTCTTC.

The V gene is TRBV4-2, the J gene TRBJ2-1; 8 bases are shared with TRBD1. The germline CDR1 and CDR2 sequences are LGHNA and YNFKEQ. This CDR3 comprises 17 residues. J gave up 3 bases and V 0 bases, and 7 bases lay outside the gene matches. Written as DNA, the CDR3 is TGTGCCAGCAGCCAAGAGCGGCAGGGGGCGATCTACAATGAGCAGTTCTTC. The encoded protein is CASSQERQGAIYNEQFF.

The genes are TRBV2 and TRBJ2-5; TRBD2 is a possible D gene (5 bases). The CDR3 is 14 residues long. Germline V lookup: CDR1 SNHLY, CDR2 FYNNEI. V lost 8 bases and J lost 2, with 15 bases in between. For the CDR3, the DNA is TGTGCCAGCCATGGGGTGCGGGCTCAAGAGACCCAGTACTTC. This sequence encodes CASHGVRAQETQYF.

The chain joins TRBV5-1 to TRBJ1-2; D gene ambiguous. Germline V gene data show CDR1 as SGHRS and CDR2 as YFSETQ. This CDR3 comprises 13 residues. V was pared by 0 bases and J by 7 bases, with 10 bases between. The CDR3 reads CASSLGQAAGYTF. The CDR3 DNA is TGCGCCAGCAGCTTGGGGCAGGCCGCTGGCTACACCTTC.

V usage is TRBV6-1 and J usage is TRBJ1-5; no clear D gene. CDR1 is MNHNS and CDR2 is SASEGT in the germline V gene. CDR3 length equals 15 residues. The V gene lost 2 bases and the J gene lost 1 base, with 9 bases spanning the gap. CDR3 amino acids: CASSESRYSNQPQHF. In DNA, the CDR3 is TGTGCCAGCAGTGAAAGCCGGTACAGCAATCAGCCCCAGCATTTT.

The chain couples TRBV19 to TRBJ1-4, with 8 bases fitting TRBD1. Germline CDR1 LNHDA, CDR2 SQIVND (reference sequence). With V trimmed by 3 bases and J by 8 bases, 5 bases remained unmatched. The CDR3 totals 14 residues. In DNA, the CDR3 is TGTGCCAGTAGTATGACAGGGGACCGAGAAAAACTGTTTTTT. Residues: CASSMTGDREKLFF.

The CDR3: CASSLTGGNTEAFF. In DNA, the CDR3 is TGTGCCAGCAGCCTGACGGGGGGGAACACTGAAGCTTTCTTT. The V and J genes are TRBV3-1 (or the pseudogene TRBV3-2) and TRBJ1-1, with TRBD1 as a possible D gene (5 bases). The germline V gene has CDR1 LGHDT and CDR2 YNNKEL (reference sequence). Between the trimmed V and J ends, which lost 4 bases and 1 base, there was a span of 10 bases. CDR3 length: 14 residues.

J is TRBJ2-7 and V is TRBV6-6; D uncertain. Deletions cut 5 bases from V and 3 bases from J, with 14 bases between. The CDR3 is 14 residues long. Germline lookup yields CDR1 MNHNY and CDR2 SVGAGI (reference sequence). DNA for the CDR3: TGTGCCAGCAGTCTCCTCGTGCCGGTCTACGAGCAGTACTTC. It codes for CASSLLVPVYEQYF.

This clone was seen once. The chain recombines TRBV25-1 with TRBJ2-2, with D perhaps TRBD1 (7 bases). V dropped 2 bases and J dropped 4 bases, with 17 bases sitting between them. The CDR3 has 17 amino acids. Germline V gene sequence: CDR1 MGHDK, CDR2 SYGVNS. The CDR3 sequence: CASSEEGAGRGTGELFF. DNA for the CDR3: TGTGCCAGCAGTGAAGAGGGGGCGGGGCGGGGCACCGGGGAGCTGTTTTTT.

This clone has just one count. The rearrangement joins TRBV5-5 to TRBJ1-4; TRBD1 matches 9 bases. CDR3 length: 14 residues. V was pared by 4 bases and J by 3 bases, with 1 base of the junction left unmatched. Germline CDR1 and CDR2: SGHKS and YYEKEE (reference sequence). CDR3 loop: CASSRDRANEKLFF. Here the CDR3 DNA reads TGTGCCAGCAGCCGGGACAGGGCTAATGAAAAACTGTTTTTT.

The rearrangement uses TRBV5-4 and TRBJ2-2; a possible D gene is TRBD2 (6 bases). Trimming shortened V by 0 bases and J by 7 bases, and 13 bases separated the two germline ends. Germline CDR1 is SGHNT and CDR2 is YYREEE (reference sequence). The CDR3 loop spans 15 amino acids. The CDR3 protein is CASSLARAGSGELFF. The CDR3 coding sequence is TGTGCCAGCAGCTTGGCACGGGCGGGGAGCGGGGAGCTGTTTTTT.

As DNA, the CDR3 is TGTGCCAGCAGCTTTACAGGGGTCAGCAATCAGCCCCAGCATTTT. It specifies CASSFTGVSNQPQHF. The chain combines TRBV9 with TRBJ1-5; 7 bases line up with TRBD1. Trimming removed 4 bases from V and 1 base from J; junction bases left unmatched: 5. The CDR3 runs 15 residues. Germline V CDR1 and CDR2: SGDLS, YYNGEE.

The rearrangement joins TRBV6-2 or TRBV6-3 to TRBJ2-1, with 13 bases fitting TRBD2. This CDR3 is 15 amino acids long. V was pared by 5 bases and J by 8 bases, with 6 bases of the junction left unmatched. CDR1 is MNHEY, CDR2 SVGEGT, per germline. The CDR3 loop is CASSRTSGGLDEQFF. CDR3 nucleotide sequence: TGTGCCAGCAGTCGGACTAGCGGGGGTTTGGATGAGCAGTTCTTC.

DNA for the CDR3: TGTGCCAGCAGCCAAGATCCCTCCAATCAGCCCCAGCATTTT. It encodes CASSQDPSNQPQHF. The chain employs TRBV3-1 (or the pseudogene TRBV3-2) and TRBJ1-5; no reliable D call. The V gene's germline CDR1 is LGHDT and CDR2 YNNKEL (reference sequence). V lost 0 bases to trimming and J lost 3 bases, with 6 bases between them. The CDR3 runs to 14 residues.

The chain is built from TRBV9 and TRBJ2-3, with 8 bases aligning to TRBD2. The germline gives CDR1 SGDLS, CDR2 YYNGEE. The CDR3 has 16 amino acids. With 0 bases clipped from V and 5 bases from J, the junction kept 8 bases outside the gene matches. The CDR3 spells CASSVAPGGGLDTQYF. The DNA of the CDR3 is TGTGCCAGCAGCGTAGCCCCGGGCGGGGGGTTAGATACGCAGTATTTT. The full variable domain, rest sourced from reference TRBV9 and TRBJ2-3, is DSGVTQTPKHLITATGQRVTLRCSPRSGDLSVYWYQQSLDQGLQFLIQYYNGEERAKGNILERFSAQQFPDLHSELNLSSLELGDSALYFCASSVAPGGGLDTQYFGPGTRLTVL.